This T cell receptor beta chain was sequenced for a study of T cells in Graves' hyperthyroidism and ophthalmopathy. Amplification targeted TCR beta CDR3 regions from RNA transcripts. The HTBI primer set was used in a first-round RT-PCR of the TCR CDR3. TCRdb analysed the multiplex PCR reads with MiXCR anew, one entry per CDR3 protein. The repertoire includes roughly 630,000 distinct CDR3 sequences, around 14% of them detected once, and approximately 7.4% sits in the top ten. The receptor's source is a young woman with Graves' hyperthyroidism. The sequenced sample was blood.

CDR3 sequence reads: CASSLVGAREKLFF. In DNA form, the CDR3 reads TGTGCCAGCAGCTTAGTAGGGGCGCGCGAAAAACTGTTTTTT. V usage is TRBV5-5 and J usage is TRBJ1-4, with D possibly TRBD1 on 5 matching bases. This CDR3 region has 14 residues. Germline V gene lookup returns CDR1 SGHKS and CDR2 YYEKEE (reference sequence). V was pared by 2 bases and J by 8 bases, with 13 bases between.